Listed below are T cell receptor beta chains from one sample, sequenced in a study of T cell changes during pregnancy in multiple sclerosis. Profiling relied on immunoSEQ multiplex PCR, and the TCRdb table lists in-frame clones only, not all of them. This table holds 29,000 or so clones, 90% to 95% found once. Sequences were derived from CD8+ T cells from peripheral blood mononuclear cells, sampled before pregnancy. Source of these receptors: a female donor with multiple sclerosis, enrolled in a pregnancy study. The CDR3 runs from the conserved cysteine through the conserved F or W. Each record gives: J gene, clone size, D gene, V gene, CDR3 protein, CDR3 DNA. The D gene is left open where the match is weak. Some rows have no size entry. The others give once, few or many, or a class for an expanded clone.

>TRBJ1-1|NA|NA|TRBV9
CASSRGQTEAFF
TGTGCCAGCAGCCGAGGACAGACTGAAGCTTTCTTT
>TRBJ2-1|NA|NA|TRBV19
CASSIGANEQFF
TGTGCCAGTAGTATAGGCGCCAATGAGCAGTTCTTC
>TRBJ2-3|NA|NA|TRBV5-1
CASRPEVGDTQYF
TGCGCCAGCAGACCGGAGGTTGGGGATACGCAGTATTTT
>TRBJ2-7|once|TRBD1|TRBV7-2
CASSLTGGFSYEQYF
TGTGCCAGCAGCTTAACAGGGGGCTTCTCCTACGAGCAGTACTTC
>TRBJ2-2|NA|TRBD2|TRBV11-2
CASSLGGGGDTGELFF
TGTGCCAGCAGCTTAGGGGGGGGAGGGGACACCGGGGAGCTGTTTTTT
>TRBJ2-3|NA|NA|TRBV5-4
CASSWGGTDTQYF
TGTGCCAGCAGCTGGGGGGGCACAGATACGCAGTATTTT
>TRBJ2-5|NA|TRBD1|TRBV9
CASSGGQGTPETQYF
TGTGCCAGCAGCGGAGGACAGGGGACCCCGGAGACCCAGTACTTC
>TRBJ2-7|once|TRBD2|TRBV5-8
CASSSAGGPLNEQYF
TGTGCCAGCAGCTCGGCGGGAGGGCCCCTTAACGAGCAGTACTTC
>TRBJ2-2|NA|NA|TRBV27
CASSLGTLPTGELFF
TGTGCCAGCAGTCTCGGGACACTTCCAACCGGGGAGCTGTTTTTT
>TRBJ2-3|NA|TRBD2|TRBV4-2
CASSQTGGVDTQYF
TGTGCCAGCAGCCAAACGGGAGGAGTAGATACGCAGTATTTT